The source of this T cell receptor beta chain is a study of blood T cell repertoires in COVID-19. Germline V CDR1 and CDR2: MDHEN, SYDVKM. CDR3 length: 15 residues. V lost 0 bases to trimming and J lost 5 bases, with 13 bases between them. Original analysis: The authors estimated nucleated cell counts from reference gene primer amplification. Assay: immunoSEQ multiplex PCR; the TCRdb copy retains only in-frame clones and omits some. The DNA gave D and trimming, while V, J and clone size come from that table. The data contain some 190,000 clones, roughly 85% of them seen just once; the ten biggest clones take up about 3.3%.

The rearrangement links TRBV28 to TRBJ1-1; D uncertain. This TCR derives from a man in his sixties with acute or convalescent COVID-19. The sample was peripheral blood. CDR3 sequence: CASSLWRGGWTEAFF. The DNA for the CDR3 is TGTGCCAGCAGTTTATGGCGGGGTGGTTGGACTGAAGCTTTCTTT.